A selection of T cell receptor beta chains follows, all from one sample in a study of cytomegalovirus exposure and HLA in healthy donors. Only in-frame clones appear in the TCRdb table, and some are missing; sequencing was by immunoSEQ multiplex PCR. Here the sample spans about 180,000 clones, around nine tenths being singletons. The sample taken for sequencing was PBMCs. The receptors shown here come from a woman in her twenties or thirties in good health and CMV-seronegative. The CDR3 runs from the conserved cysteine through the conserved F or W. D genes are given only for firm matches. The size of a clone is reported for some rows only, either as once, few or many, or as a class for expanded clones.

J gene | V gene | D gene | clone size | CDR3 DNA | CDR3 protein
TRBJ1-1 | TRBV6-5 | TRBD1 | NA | TGTGCCAGCAGCATAGGGACAGGTCGGACTGAAGCTTTCTTT | CASSIGTGRTEAFF
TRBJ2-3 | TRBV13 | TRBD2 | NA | TGTGCCAGCAGCTCCCTAGCGGGGATCACAGATACGCAGTATTTT | CASSSLAGITDTQYF
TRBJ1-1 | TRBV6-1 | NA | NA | TGTGCCAGCAGTGAAGCGCTGGGGGGGAACACTGAAGCTTTCTTT | CASSEALGGNTEAFF
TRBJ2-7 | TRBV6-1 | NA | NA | TGTGCCAGCAGGGTACAGGCCTCCTACGAGCAGTACTTC | CASRVQASYEQYF
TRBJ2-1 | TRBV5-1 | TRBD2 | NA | TGCGCCAGCAGCTCTAGCGGAAGCTCCTACAATGAGCAGTTCTTC | CASSSSGSSYNEQFF
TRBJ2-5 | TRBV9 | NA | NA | TGTGCCAGCAGCCTACTAGGCGGCGAGACCCAGTACTTC | CASSLLGGETQYF
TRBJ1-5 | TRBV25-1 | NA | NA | TGTGCCAGCAGGGGCGCTAATAGCAATCAGCCCCAGCATTTT | CASRGANSNQPQHF
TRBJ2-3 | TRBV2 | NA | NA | TGTGCCAGCAGACAGGGGACTAGCACAGATACGCAGTATTTT | CASRQGTSTDTQYF
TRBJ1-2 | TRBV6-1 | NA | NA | TGTGCCAGCAGTGAAACAGGGTCTGGCTATGGCTACACCTTC | CASSETGSGYGYTF
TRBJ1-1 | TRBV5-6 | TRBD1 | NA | TGTGCCAGCAGCCCGTGGACAGGGGTGGTACTAAACACTGAAGCTTTCTTT | CASSPWTGVVLNTEAFF
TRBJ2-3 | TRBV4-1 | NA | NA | TGCGCCAGCAGCCAAGATTTGAGGGCTAGCTACAACACAGATACGCAGTATTTT | CASSQDLRASYNTDTQYF
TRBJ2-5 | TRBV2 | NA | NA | TGTGCCAGCAGTGGGGACATACATGAGTACTTC | CASSGDIHEYF
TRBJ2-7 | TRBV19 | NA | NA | TGTGCCAGTAGTATGGGCCCCGACGAGCAGTACTTC | CASSMGPDEQYF
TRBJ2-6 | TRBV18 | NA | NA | TGTGCCAGCTCACCACGGTCACAGGGAAGCTCTGGGGCCAACGTCCTGACTTTC | CASSPRSQGSSGANVLTF
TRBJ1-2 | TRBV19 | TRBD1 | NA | TGTGCCAGTACCCCATTGGGACAGGGAAGGCACTATGGCTACACCTTC | CASTPLGQGRHYGYTF
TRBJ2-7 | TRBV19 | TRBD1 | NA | TGTGCCAGTAGCTTCGGGACAGGGGCCGCCTACGAGCAGTACTTC | CASSFGTGAAYEQYF
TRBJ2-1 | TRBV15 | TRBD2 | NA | TGTGCCACCAGCAGAGATTTGGCAAATTCCCGGGGGGTAATTTACAATGAGCAGTTCTTC | CATSRDLANSRGVIYNEQFF
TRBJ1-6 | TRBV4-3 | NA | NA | TGCGCCAGCAGCCAAGATGGGGGGGCTGGAAATAATTCACCCCTCCACTTT | CASSQDGGAGNNSPLHF
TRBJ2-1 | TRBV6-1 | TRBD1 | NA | TGTGCCAGCAGTGAATCCGGACAGGGGGTATCGGCTGAGCAGTTCTTC | CASSESGQGVSAEQFF
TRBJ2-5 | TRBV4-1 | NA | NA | TGCGCCAGCAGCCAAACTCCAACAACGGACAACCTTCAAGAGACCCAGTACTTC | CASSQTPTTDNLQETQYF
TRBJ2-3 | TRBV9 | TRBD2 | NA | TGTGCCAGCAGCGTAGCGGCGGGGGGGGCTCGAGGTACGCAGTATTTT | CASSVAAGGARGTQYF
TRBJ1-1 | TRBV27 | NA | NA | TGTGCCAGCAGTTTAGGGCCAGATAAGTTGAACACTGAAGCTTTCTTT | CASSLGPDKLNTEAFF
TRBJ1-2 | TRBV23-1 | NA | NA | TGCGCCAGCAGTCAATCGCATAGGGGCTATGGCTACACCTTC | CASSQSHRGYGYTF
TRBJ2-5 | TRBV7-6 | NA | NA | TGTGCCAGCAGCTTAGTAAGGGGACAACAAGAGACCCAGTACTTC | CASSLVRGQQETQYF
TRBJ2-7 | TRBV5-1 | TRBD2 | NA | TGCGCCAGCAGCTACTTGACTAGCGGGGTCTCCTACGAGCAGTACTTC | CASSYLTSGVSYEQYF
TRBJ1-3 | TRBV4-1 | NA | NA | TGCGCCAGCAGCTCATTCGAGATCTCCCTCTCTGGAAACACCATATATTTT | CASSSFEISLSGNTIYF
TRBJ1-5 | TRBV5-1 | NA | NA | TGCGCCAGCAGCTTGGATACAGGGCCCAATCAGCCCCAGCATTTT | CASSLDTGPNQPQHF
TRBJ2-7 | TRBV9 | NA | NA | TGTGCCAGCTCCCCTTTGACTGGAGAATACGAGCAGTACTTC | CASSPLTGEYEQYF
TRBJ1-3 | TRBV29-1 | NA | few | TGCAGCGTTGGACAGTCTGGAAACACCATATATTTT | CSVGQSGNTIYF
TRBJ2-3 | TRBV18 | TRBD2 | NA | TGTGCCAGCTCACCACCCGGGGGGGTAAGCACAGATACGCAGTATTTT | CASSPPGGVSTDTQYF
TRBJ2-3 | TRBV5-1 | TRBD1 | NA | TGCGCCAGCAGCTTGGTCGGCAGGGGGACAGATACGCAGTATTTT | CASSLVGRGTDTQYF
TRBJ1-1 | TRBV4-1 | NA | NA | TGCGCCAGCAGTTACACAATGGACAGCGCGAACGGCGAGGTTTTCTTT | CASSYTMDSANGEVFF
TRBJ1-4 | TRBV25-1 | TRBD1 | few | TGTGCCAGCAGTGAATATCAAGGGACAGGGGGCCGGAGGGAAAAACTGTTTTTT | CASSEYQGTGGRREKLFF
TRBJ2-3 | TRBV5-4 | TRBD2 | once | TGTGCCAGCAGCGCGGGACTAGCGGGCCCCGAGGGGACAGATACGCAGTATTTT | CASSAGLAGPEGTDTQYF
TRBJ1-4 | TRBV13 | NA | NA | TGTGCCAGCAGCTTAGGTGGTCAGGGTGGGGAAAAACTGTTTTTT | CASSLGGQGGEKLFF
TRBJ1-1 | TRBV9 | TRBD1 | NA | TGTGCCAGCAGCGACAGACAGGGGGCCCACACTGAAGCTTTCTTT | CASSDRQGAHTEAFF
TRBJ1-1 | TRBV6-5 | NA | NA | TGTGCCAGCAGTCGCGGAAACACTGAAGCTTTCTTT | CASSRGNTEAFF
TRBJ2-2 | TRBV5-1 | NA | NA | TGCGCCAGCAGCTTGGATCGGCAGGGAAGGAACACCGGGGAGCTGTTTTTT | CASSLDRQGRNTGELFF
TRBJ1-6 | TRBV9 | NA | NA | TGTGCCCCCGAACTCATTGACAGGTTTAATTCACCCCTCCACTTT | CAPELIDRFNSPLHF
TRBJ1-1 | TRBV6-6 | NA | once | TGTGCCAGCAGTTCGACAGATGCCCGGACTGAAGCTTTCTTT | CASSSTDARTEAFF
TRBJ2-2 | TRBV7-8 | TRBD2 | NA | TGTGCCAGCCGCGGGGGACCGAACACCGGGGAGCTGTTTTTT | CASRGGPNTGELFF
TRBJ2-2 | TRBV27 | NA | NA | TGTGCCAGCAGTTTCCTAAACACCGGGGAGCTGTTTTTT | CASSFLNTGELFF
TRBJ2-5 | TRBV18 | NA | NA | TGTGCCAGCTCACCGAGGGGGGAGACCCAGTACTTC | CASSPRGETQYF
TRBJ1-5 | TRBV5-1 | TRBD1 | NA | TGCGCCAGCAGCGAAGGGACAGGGAGCAATCAGCCCCAGCATTTT | CASSEGTGSNQPQHF